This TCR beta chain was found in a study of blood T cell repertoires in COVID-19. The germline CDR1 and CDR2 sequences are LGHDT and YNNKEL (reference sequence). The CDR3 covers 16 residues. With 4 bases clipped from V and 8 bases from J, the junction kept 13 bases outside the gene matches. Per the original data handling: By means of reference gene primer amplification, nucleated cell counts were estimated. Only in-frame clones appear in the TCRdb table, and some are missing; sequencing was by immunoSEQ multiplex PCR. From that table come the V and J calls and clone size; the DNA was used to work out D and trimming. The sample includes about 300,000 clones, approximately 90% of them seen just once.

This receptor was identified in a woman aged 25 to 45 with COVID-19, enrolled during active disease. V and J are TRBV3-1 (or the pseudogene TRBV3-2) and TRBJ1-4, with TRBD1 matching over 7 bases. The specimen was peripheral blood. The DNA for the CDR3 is TGTGCCAGCAGCCTCTCCCAGACAGGGCCTGGAGAAAAACTGTTTTTT. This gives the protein CASSLSQTGPGEKLFF.